This T cell receptor (beta chain) was sequenced in a study of early T cells in non-severe SARS-CoV-2 infection. Overall study: Sequencing targeted bulk RNA from unsorted whole blood, leaving chains unpaired.

The protocol attached unique molecular identifiers to individual cDNA molecules. TCRdb reanalysed the 5' RACE reads using MiXCR and keeps one entry per CDR3 protein. The data show just over 70,000 distinct CDR3 sequences, roughly an eighth seen once. The CDR3 contains 16 residues. Germline assignment: CDR1 SGHNT and CDR2 YYREEE (reference sequence). After removal of 4 bases from V and 1 base from J, the junction contained 7 bases not matched to a gene. This clonotype occurred many times. Its target is unknown. Whole-study findings and limits: Using VDJdb, the matching emphasized anti-spike CD8 responses while missing private and CD4 specificities.

Sequencing used whole blood. The V and J genes are TRBV5-4 and TRBJ2-2; 7 positions match TRBD1. The receptor's source is an adult who was a healthcare worker with PCR-confirmed SARS-CoV-2 infection or an uninfected control (not recorded which). The CDR3 DNA follows: TGTGCCAGCAGCCCCCGACAGGGATTGAACACCGGGGAGCTGTTTTTT. Translating gives CASSPRQGLNTGELFF.